This TCR beta chain was identified in a study of blood T cell repertoires in COVID-19. Study at large: From the United States, Italy and Spain came samples of acute and convalescent COVID-19. From T cells, B-cell-depleted T cells, or PBMCs came the material, which was cDNA or gDNA.

Clones were sequenced by immunoSEQ multiplex PCR, and TCRdb holds only the in-frame ones, with some missing. In the table there are 15,000 to 20,000 clones, 70% to 85% of which are singletons. This clone was detected a few times. This sequence originates from a human donor in a cohort sampled during active COVID-19. Sequencing used peripheral blood.

The CDR3 DNA follows: TGTGCCAGCAGCCGAACAGGGAGGGGGAACACTGAAGCTTTCTTT. Amino acid sequence: CASSRTGRGNTEAFF. The rearrangement uses TRBV3-1 (or the pseudogene TRBV3-2) and TRBJ1-1; a possible D gene is TRBD1 (6 bases). The germline CDR1 and CDR2 sequences are LGHDT and YNNKEL (reference sequence). This CDR3 has 15 amino acids. V dropped 4 bases and J dropped 1 base, with 13 bases sitting between them.